The 29 T cell receptor beta chains in this list originate from one sample, sequenced in a study of cytomegalovirus exposure and HLA in healthy donors. Primers for the PCR totalled 60 Vbeta and 13 Jbeta. The method was immunoSEQ multiplex PCR; TCRdb's version includes in-frame clones alone and lacks a portion of them. The sample consists of around 100,000 clones, over 75% of them appearing once. Sequencing input: PBMCs. Receptors originate from a female donor in good health and CMV-seropositive.

The chain joins TRBV18 to TRBJ2-7, with 10 bases matching TRBD1. V shed 6 bases, J shed 3 bases, and the junction held 8 bases outside the gene matches. CDR3 length equals 15 residues. Germline loops: CDR1 KGHSH, CDR2 LQKENI. The CDR3 bases are TGTGCCAGCTCCCCGATCCGGGACAGGGGCTACGAGCAGTACTTC. This encodes CASSPIRDRGYEQYF.

V is TRBV19 and J is TRBJ2-3; D is perhaps TRBD1 (6 bases). The V and J ends lost 2 bases and 3 bases respectively, with 6 bases between them. The CDR3 length is 13 residues. Germline CDR1 is LNHDA and CDR2 is SQIVND (reference sequence). In nucleotides, the CDR3 is TGTGCCAGTAGTATAAGGGGGACAGATACGCAGTATTTT. Translating gives CASSIRGTDTQYF.

This chain uses TRBV5-1 with TRBJ1-1; perhaps TRBD1 as D (5 bases). CDR1 SGHRS and CDR2 YFSETQ come from the germline V gene. V lost 5 bases to trimming and J lost 1 base, with 12 bases between them. The CDR3 loop spans 14 amino acids. The CDR3 is CASRGGKGNTEAFF. The CDR3 DNA is TGCGCCAGCAGGGGGGGTAAGGGGAACACTGAAGCTTTCTTT.

The chain is built from TRBV6-5 and TRBJ1-1; D is possibly TRBD1 (5 bases). Germline-derived CDR1 and CDR2 are MNHEY and SVGAGI. The CDR3 is 15 amino acids. The V gene lost 0 bases and the J gene lost 11 bases, with 19 bases spanning the gap. The CDR3 protein is CASSYSSAGPGPAFF. CDR3 coding DNA: TGTGCCAGCAGTTACTCCTCGGCAGGGCCCGGCCCCGCTTTCTTT.

The chain joins TRBV19 to TRBJ1-1; TRBD1 is a possible D gene (5 bases). This CDR3 spans 15 amino acids. V was shortened by 4 bases and J by 0 bases, with 12 bases between the two germline ends. Per germline, CDR1 LNHDA and CDR2 SQIVND (reference sequence). CDR3 DNA: TGTGCCAGTAGTAGCATTGACAGAGTGAACACTGAAGCTTTCTTT. Translated: CASSSIDRVNTEAFF.

The CDR3 DNA is TGTGCCAGCAGCTTAGGACCCGGGACAGGGGGCTACGAGCAGTACTTC. Translated: CASSLGPGTGGYEQYF. The chain recombines TRBV7-6 with TRBJ2-7; 11 bases agree with TRBD1. The CDR3 has 16 amino acids. Germline assignment: CDR1 SGHVS and CDR2 FNYEAQ. The V and J ends lost 1 base and 3 bases, in that order; junction bases with no gene match: 5.

This CDR3 is CASSLFPGQPNEKLFF. The CDR3 DNA is TGTGCCAGCAGCCTATTCCCGGGACAGCCGAATGAAAAACTGTTTTTT. The V call is TRBV6-4, the J call TRBJ1-4, with 7 bases matching TRBD1. Germline CDR1 is MRHNA and CDR2 is SNTAGT. Unmatched junction bases numbered 12, after V lost 6 bases and J lost 5 bases. The CDR3 contains 16 residues.

The chain employs TRBV9 and TRBJ2-7; D perhaps matches TRBD2 (7 bases). Germline CDR1 reads SGDLS; CDR2 reads YYNGEE. Between the trimmed V and J ends, which lost 1 base and 6 bases, there was a span of 20 bases. This CDR3 spans 16 amino acids. The chain's CDR3 is CASSVPKQGGIGEQYF. The CDR3 DNA reads as TGTGCCAGCAGCGTACCGAAACAGGGAGGGATAGGCGAGCAGTACTTC.

The chain joins TRBV10-3 to TRBJ2-3; 9 bases align to TRBD2. The CDR3 extends over 18 amino acids. The V and J ends lost 0 bases and 2 bases, in that order; junction bases with no gene match: 9. The germline gives CDR1 ENHRY, CDR2 SYGVKD. CDR3 nucleotide sequence: TGTGCCATCAGTGAGTCGTTGGCTAGCGGGACACCCACAGATACGCAGTATTTT. Translated, it gives CAISESLASGTPTDTQYF.

This clone came up a few times. The chain couples TRBV29-1 to TRBJ1-1; D ambiguous. The CDR3 contains 12 residues. CDR1 is SQVTM and CDR2 is ANQGSEA in the germline V gene. V lost 4 bases, J lost 7 bases, and 13 bases lay in between. The CDR3 reads CSVGRAEGEAFF. The CDR3 nucleotides read TGCAGCGTTGGTAGGGCCGAGGGTGAAGCTTTCTTT.

The genes are TRBV14 and TRBJ1-1; the match to TRBD1 covers 7 bases. The CDR3 spans 16 residues. V dropped 2 bases and J dropped 1; count of bases not matched to a gene: 7. Germline CDR1 is SGHDN and CDR2 is FVKESK. CDR3 DNA sequence: TGTGCCAGCAGCCAACGAGGGGGCGAGAGGAACACTGAAGCTTTCTTT. It encodes CASSQRGGERNTEAFF.

The rearrangement joins TRBV19 to TRBJ2-1; 9 positions match TRBD1. CDR1 and CDR2 from the germline V gene are LNHDA and SQIVND (reference sequence). The J segment lost 0 bases and the V segment lost 7 bases, leaving 13 bases of the junction unmatched. The CDR3 has 18 residues. CDR3 DNA: TGTGCCAGTACCCCAAGTACAGGGGGCGACGGCTCCTACAATGAGCAGTTCTTC. It is translated as CASTPSTGGDGSYNEQFF.

The CDR3 DNA reads as TGTGCCAGCAGCCTCCGGGACAGGGTAAAAGAGACCCAGTACTTC. It yields the protein CASSLRDRVKETQYF. The rearrangement joins TRBV7-9 to TRBJ2-5, with 9 bases aligning to TRBD1. This CDR3 is 15 amino acids long. CDR1 and CDR2 (germline): SEHNR, FQNEAQ (reference sequence). Trimming at V came to 5 bases and at J to 3 bases, leaving 7 bases not matched to a gene.

The chain recombines TRBV4-1 with TRBJ2-7; possibly TRBD1 for D (6 bases). CDR1 is MGHRA, CDR2 YSYEKL, per germline. The V end lost 0 bases, the J end lost 4 bases, and 19 bases lay between the germline ends. The CDR3 sequence is 17 residues long. The DNA for the CDR3 is TGCGCCAGCAGCCAAGACCCTAAAAGAGGACAGAGATACGAGCAGTACTTC. This codes for CASSQDPKRGQRYEQYF.

Points on this clone: The junction departs from germline at one end; a sequencing error may be responsible. This rearrangement joins TRBV29-1 to TRBJ1-1; 7 bases are a match to TRBD1. Germline assignment: CDR1 SQVTM and CDR2 ANQGSEA. The CDR3 is made up of 13 amino acids. The CDR3 region is CSLRLSGDSEALF. The CDR3 coding sequence is TGCAGCCTACGGTTAAGTGGGGACAGTGAAGCTCTCTTT.

The DNA of the CDR3 is TGTGCCAGCAGCAAATGTTTGGGTCTGAGGGGGCGCGACACAGATACGCAGTATTTT. Translated: CASSKCLGLRGRDTDTQYF. The chain combines TRBV21-1 with TRBJ2-3; the D call TRBD1 from the table was never checked on the DNA. TRBV21-1 is noted as a pseudogene. The CDR3 contains 19 residues.

The rearrangement uses TRBV9 and TRBJ1-5; D might be TRBD1 (6 bases). V lost 0 bases to trimming and J lost 4 bases, with 8 bases between them. The length of the CDR3 is 14 residues. Per the germline V gene, CDR1 is SGDLS and CDR2 is YYNGEE. Written as DNA, the CDR3 is TGTGCCAGCAGCGTAGCAGGGGTGAATCAGCCCCAGCATTTT. Protein product: CASSVAGVNQPQHF.

The chain has TRBV5-1 and TRBJ1-2; D is perhaps TRBD1 (5 bases). The CDR3 runs to 14 residues. V was shortened by 4 bases and J by 3 bases, with 13 bases between the two germline ends. Germline V lookup: CDR1 SGHRS, CDR2 YFSETQ. For the CDR3, the DNA is TGCGCCAGCAGCCCATCTGGGGGGGACTATGGCTACACCTTC. Protein product: CASSPSGGDYGYTF.

J is TRBJ2-2 and V is TRBV5-6, with 8 nucleotides matching TRBD2. Germline V lookup: CDR1 SGHDT, CDR2 YYEEEE. This CDR3 region has 16 residues. Losses at the gene ends were 2 bases for V and 3 bases for J; bases not matched to a gene: 6. The DNA for the CDR3 is TGTGCCAGCAGCTTTAACCGGGGGGGTTACACCGGGGAGCTGTTTTTT. Translating it yields CASSFNRGGYTGELFF. Combining the CDR3 with reference TRBV5-6 and TRBJ2-2 gives the whole variable domain DAGVTQSPTHLIKTRGQQVTLRCSPKSGHDTVSWYQQALGQGPQFIFQYYEEEERQRGNFPDRFSGHQFPNYSSELNVNALLLGDSALYLCASSFNRGGYTGELFFGEGSRLTVL.

The chain has TRBV14 and TRBJ1-1, with D tentatively TRBD1 (5 bases). V lost 2 bases and J 5 bases, leaving 18 bases between the germline ends. The CDR3 covers 16 residues. In germline, CDR1 is SGHDN, CDR2 FVKESK. The CDR3 sequence is CASSQRSPQGGTEAFF. DNA for the CDR3: TGTGCCAGCAGCCAACGGAGCCCTCAGGGTGGGACTGAAGCTTTCTTT.

This clone appeared once. The chain has TRBV6-5 and TRBJ2-7; 7 nucleotides match TRBD2. The length of the CDR3 is 12 residues. Per the germline V gene, CDR1 is MNHEY and CDR2 is SVGAGI. With 11 bases clipped from V and 5 bases from J, the junction kept 9 bases outside the gene matches. CDR3 nucleotides: TGTGCCTCTGGGAGGGTCTCTGACGAGCAGTACTTC. The encoded protein is CASGRVSDEQYF.

The chain joins TRBV28 to TRBJ1-2, with D uncertain. The CDR3 runs to 12 residues. Germline CDR1 and CDR2: MDHEN and SYDVKM. Trimming removed 10 bases from V and 1 base from J, with 10 bases in between. DNA of the CDR3: TGTGCCATGGGTGCGGGTAACTATGGCTACACCTTC. Translation gives CAMGAGNYGYTF.

The chain has TRBV18 and TRBJ1-1, with 11 positions matching TRBD1. Per germline, CDR1 KGHSH and CDR2 LQKENI. Losses at the gene ends were 5 bases for V and 1 base for J; bases not matched to a gene: 9. The CDR3 has 17 residues. The chain's CDR3 is CASSAGQGAGQNTEAFF. CDR3 sequence (DNA): TGTGCCAGCTCAGCCGGACAGGGGGCAGGTCAGAACACTGAAGCTTTCTTT.

The chain is built from TRBV4-1 and TRBJ1-6; the D gene is possibly TRBD1 (5 bases). The germline gives CDR1 MGHRA, CDR2 YSYEKL. The length of the CDR3 is 18 residues. The V and J ends lost 0 bases and 0 bases respectively, with 12 bases between them. CDR3 in DNA: TGCGCCAGCAGCCAAGACCGGGACTCGAGCTCCTATAATTCACCCCTCCACTTT. It specifies CASSQDRDSSSYNSPLHF.

The rearrangement joins TRBV11-2 to TRBJ2-3; TRBD2 matches 11 bases. Germline V gene sequence: CDR1 SGHAT, CDR2 FQNNGV. The CDR3 runs to 19 residues. Unmatched junction bases numbered 9, after V lost 1 base and J lost 0 bases. CDR3 DNA: TGTGCCAGCAGCTTAGTAGCTAGCGGGGGGCCTACTAGCACAGATACGCAGTATTTT. Translating it yields CASSLVASGGPTSTDTQYF.

This chain uses TRBV7-9 with TRBJ1-2, with 11 bases matching TRBD1. The CDR3 contains 15 residues. With V trimmed by 3 bases and J by 4 bases, 4 bases remained unmatched. CDR1 and CDR2 from the germline V gene are SEHNR and FQNEAQ (reference sequence). Written as DNA, the CDR3 is TGTGCCAGCAGCTTGGGACAGGGGGGATTCTATGGCTACACCTTC. Translated, it gives CASSLGQGGFYGYTF.

V and J are TRBV29-1 and TRBJ2-1; D might be TRBD1 (5 bases). The germline gives CDR1 SQVTM, CDR2 ANQGSEA. The CDR3 consists of 14 residues. The V gene lost 3 bases and the J gene lost 0 bases, with 9 bases spanning the gap. CDR3 amino acids: CSVDRASSYNEQFF. CDR3 DNA: TGCAGCGTTGACAGGGCTAGCTCCTACAATGAGCAGTTCTTC.

The chain couples TRBV4-2 to TRBJ2-7; 7 bases are a match to TRBD1. Germline V gene data show CDR1 as LGHNA and CDR2 as YNFKEQ. The CDR3 runs to 14 residues. Germline trimming cut 3 bases from V and 6 bases from J; bases unmatched to any gene: 8. The CDR3 DNA reads as TGTGCCAGCAGCCACCCTGGACAGGAACGCGAGCAGTACTTC. Translation: CASSHPGQEREQYF.

The CDR3 loop is CASSSGDRGATDTQYF. CDR3 nucleotides: TGCGCCAGCAGCTCGGGGGACAGGGGAGCCACAGATACGCAGTATTTT. V gene TRBV5-1 combines with J gene TRBJ2-3; 10 bases line up with TRBD1. J gave up 2 bases and V 3 bases, and 6 bases lay outside the gene matches. The CDR3 sequence is 16 residues long. CDR1 SGHRS and CDR2 YFSETQ come from the germline V gene.